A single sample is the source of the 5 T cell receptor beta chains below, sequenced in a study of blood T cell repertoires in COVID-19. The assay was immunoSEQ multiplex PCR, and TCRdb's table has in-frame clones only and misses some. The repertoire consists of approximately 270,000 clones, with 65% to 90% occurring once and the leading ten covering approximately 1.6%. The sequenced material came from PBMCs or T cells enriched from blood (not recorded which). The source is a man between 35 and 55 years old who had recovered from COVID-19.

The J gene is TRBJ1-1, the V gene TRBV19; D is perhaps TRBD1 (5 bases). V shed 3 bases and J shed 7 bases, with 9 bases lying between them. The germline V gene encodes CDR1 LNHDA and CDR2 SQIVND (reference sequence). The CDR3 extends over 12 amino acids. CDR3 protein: CASSIGQLEAFF. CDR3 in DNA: TGTGCCAGTAGTATTGGACAACTTGAAGCTTTCTTT.

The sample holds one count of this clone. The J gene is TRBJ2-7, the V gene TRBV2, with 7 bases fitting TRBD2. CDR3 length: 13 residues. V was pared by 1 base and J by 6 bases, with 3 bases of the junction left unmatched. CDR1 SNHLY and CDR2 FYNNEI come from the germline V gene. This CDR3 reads CASSEDPGGEQYF. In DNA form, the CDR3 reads TGTGCCAGCAGTGAAGATCCGGGGGGCGAGCAGTACTTC.

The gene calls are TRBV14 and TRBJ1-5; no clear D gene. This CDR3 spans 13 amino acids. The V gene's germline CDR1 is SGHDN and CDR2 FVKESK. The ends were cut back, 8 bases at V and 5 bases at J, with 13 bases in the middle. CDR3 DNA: TGTGCCAGCGCGGCGGAGTGGGATCAGCCCCAGCATTTT. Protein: CASAAEWDQPQHF.

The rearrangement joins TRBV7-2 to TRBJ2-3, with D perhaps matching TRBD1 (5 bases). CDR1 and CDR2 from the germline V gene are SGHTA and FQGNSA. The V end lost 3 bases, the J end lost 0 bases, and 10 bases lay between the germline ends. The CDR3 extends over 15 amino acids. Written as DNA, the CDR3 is TGTGCCAGCAGCTTCTACAGGAGAAGCACAGATACGCAGTATTTT. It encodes CASSFYRRSTDTQYF.

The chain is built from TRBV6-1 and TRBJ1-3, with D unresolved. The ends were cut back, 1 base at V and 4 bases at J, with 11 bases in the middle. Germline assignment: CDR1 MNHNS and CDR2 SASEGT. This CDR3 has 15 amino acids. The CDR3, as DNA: TGTGCCAGCAGTGAAGGCCGCCGGGGAGGAAACACCATATATTTT. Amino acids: CASSEGRRGGNTIYF.